This T cell receptor beta chain was captured in a study of cytomegalovirus exposure and HLA in healthy donors. Comment on this clone: Its antigen is not identified.

General study findings and limits: The study labeled around 160 TCR beta chains cytomegalovirus-associated. There were a few CMV-associated chains whose specificity for CMV antigens was confirmed in vitro.

These donors counted as nominally healthy when sampled, but unrecorded immune exposures were likely. With 0 bases clipped from V and 10 bases from J, the junction kept 0 bases outside the gene matches. The CDR3 contains 12 residues. Looked up from germline, CDR1 is KGHSH and CDR2 is LQKENI. 60 Vbeta and 13 Jbeta primers were used in PCR. Authors' analysis steps: Unique TCR beta chains totaled some 88 million in a later count, with roughly 11 million of them shared. Using immunoSEQ multiplex PCR, the repertoire was profiled, and TCRdb retains in-frame clones only, with some absent. V, J and clone size derive from that table, while D and trimming were established from the DNA sequence. Here the sample spans 110,000 to 150,000 clones, approximately 80% being singletons.

The V gene is TRBV18, the J gene TRBJ2-1; TRBD2 aligns across 7 bases. Sequencing was done on a sample of PBMCs. This receptor was taken from a male donor in good health and CMV-seronegative. CDR3 amino acids: CASSPPGGEQFF. CDR3 coding DNA: TGTGCCAGCTCACCACCGGGGGGGGAGCAGTTCTTC.